The source of this T cell receptor (beta chain) is a study of metastatic and nonmetastatic thyroid tumors. As for the study in general: From malignant and benign thyroid patients, repertoires in blood and in tumor or nodule tissue were compared.

V was clipped by 5 bases and J by 8 bases, with 15 bases between them. Germline CDR1 reads GTSNPN; CDR2 reads SVGIG (reference sequence). The CDR3 is 12 amino acids. Study-wide points: Benign nodules were reported to have significantly lower TCR beta diversity than malignant thyroid tumors, in blood and tumor.

Authors' data handling: A distant-metastasis classifier for papillary thyroid cancer was built using CDR3 differences across clinicopathological groups. TCRdb ran MiXCR on the PCR reads. TCRdb assigned the V and J calls; the authors' analysis was not used. This sample yields roughly 63,000 clones, of which about 17% are seen a single time; less than 9.5% belongs to the top ten. Details on this clone: What it binds is unknown. Since the CDR3 does not end with the conserved phenylalanine or tryptophan, this likely comes from a read error.

The entire patient cohort was treatment-naive prior to thyroid surgery. The sequencing sample was made of blood. J is TRBJ1-2 and V is TRBV30; D is possibly TRBD1 (5 bases). The source is a male donor with papillary thyroid cancer or a benign thyroid nodule (not recorded which). Some clones in this sample may be carry-over from other donors' samples. DNA for the CDR3: TGTGCCTGGGGTATTGGGGGGTCAGGCTACACCCTC. This translates into CAWGIGGSGYTL.